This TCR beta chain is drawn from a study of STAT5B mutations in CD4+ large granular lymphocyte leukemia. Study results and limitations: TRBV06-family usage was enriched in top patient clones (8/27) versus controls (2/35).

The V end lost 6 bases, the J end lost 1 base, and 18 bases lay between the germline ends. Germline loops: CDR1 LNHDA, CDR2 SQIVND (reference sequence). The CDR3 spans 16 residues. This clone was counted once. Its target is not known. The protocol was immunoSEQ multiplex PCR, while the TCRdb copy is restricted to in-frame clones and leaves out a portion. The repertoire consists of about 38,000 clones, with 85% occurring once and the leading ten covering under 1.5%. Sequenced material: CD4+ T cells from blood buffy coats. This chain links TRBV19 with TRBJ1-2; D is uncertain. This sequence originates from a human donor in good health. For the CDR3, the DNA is TGTGCCAGTAGGGACGCAGGAATAGAATTTAACTATGGCTACACCTTC. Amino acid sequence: CASRDAGIEFNYGYTF.